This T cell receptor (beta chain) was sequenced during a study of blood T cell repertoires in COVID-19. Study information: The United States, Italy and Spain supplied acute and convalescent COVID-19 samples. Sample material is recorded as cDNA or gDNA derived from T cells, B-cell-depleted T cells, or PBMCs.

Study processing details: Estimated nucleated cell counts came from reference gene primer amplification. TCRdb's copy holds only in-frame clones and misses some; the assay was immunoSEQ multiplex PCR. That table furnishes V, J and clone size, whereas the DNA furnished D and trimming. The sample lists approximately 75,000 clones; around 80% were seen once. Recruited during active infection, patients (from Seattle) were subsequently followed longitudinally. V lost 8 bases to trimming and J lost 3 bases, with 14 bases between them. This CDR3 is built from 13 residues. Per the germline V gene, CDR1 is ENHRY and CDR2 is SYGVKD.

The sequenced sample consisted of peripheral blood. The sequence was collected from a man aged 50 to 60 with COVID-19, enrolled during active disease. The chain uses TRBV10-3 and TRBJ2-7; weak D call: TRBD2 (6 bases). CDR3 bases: TGTGCCATCGGATGGGGGGACGACTACGAGCAGTACTTC. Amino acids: CAIGWGDDYEQYF.